The 19 T cell receptor beta chains presented below share a single source sample, sequenced in a study of cytomegalovirus exposure and HLA in healthy donors. The PCR was carried out with 60 Vbeta primers and 13 Jbeta primers. Clones were sequenced by immunoSEQ multiplex PCR, and TCRdb holds only the in-frame ones, with some missing. The table lists around 150,000 clones, approximately 79% of them singletons. The material sequenced was PBMCs. These receptors were obtained from a male donor in good health and CMV-seronegative.

The chain links TRBV19 to TRBJ1-3; 8 bases are shared with TRBD1. CDR1 LNHDA and CDR2 SQIVND come from the germline V gene (reference sequence). This CDR3 contains 17 residues. The J segment lost 0 bases and the V segment lost 4 bases, leaving 8 bases of the junction unmatched. The CDR3 DNA follows: TGTGCCAGTAGTAAATTCAAGCAGGGGGCCTCTGGAAACACCATATATTTT. Translating gives CASSKFKQGASGNTIYF.

The chain employs TRBV6-5 and TRBJ1-1, with 8 bases lining up with TRBD1. J gave up 6 bases and V 2 bases, and 5 bases lay outside the gene matches. The CDR3 consists of 14 residues. Germline loops: CDR1 MNHEY, CDR2 SVGAGI. The CDR3 spells CASSYQGAGPEAFF. CDR3 nucleotide sequence: TGTGCCAGCAGTTACCAGGGGGCGGGACCTGAAGCTTTCTTT.

The genes are TRBV19 and TRBJ2-7; 7 bases fit TRBD1. Trimming cost V 4 bases and J 2 bases; bases outside gene matches: 5. Germline CDR1 and CDR2: LNHDA and SQIVND (reference sequence). CDR3 size: 14 residues. In nucleotides, the CDR3 is TGTGCCAGTAGTAGCCGGGACAGAGCCTACGAGCAGTACTTC. Its protein product is CASSSRDRAYEQYF.

The sample holds a few counts of this clone. The chain links TRBV5-1 to TRBJ1-2, with D maybe TRBD1 (5 bases). The germline CDR1 and CDR2 sequences are SGHRS and YFSETQ. This CDR3 comprises 13 residues. Trimming removed 3 bases at V and 4 bases at J, with 10 bases between. The CDR3 loop reads CASSYGASYGYTF. The CDR3 DNA reads TGCGCCAGCAGCTATGGGGCTTCCTATGGCTACACCTTC.

This chain connects TRBV11-2 to TRBJ2-5; 14 positions match TRBD2. CDR1 is SGHAT, CDR2 FQNNGV, per germline. The ends lost 5 bases at V and 6 bases at J; junction bases unmatched: 8. CDR3 size: 16 residues. CDR3 region: CASSQRTSGGLKTQYF. The CDR3 coding sequence is TGTGCCAGCAGCCAAAGGACTAGCGGGGGGCTTAAGACCCAGTACTTC.

CDR3 coding DNA: TGTGCCAGCAGTGACATTGACAGGGGTAGGGAAAACACCATATATTTT. It yields the protein CASSDIDRGRENTIYF. The chain combines TRBV2 with TRBJ1-3, with 8 bases aligning to TRBD1. V lost 3 bases and J lost 6; bases outside the gene matches: 10. The CDR3 length is 16 residues. The germline CDR1 and CDR2 sequences are SNHLY and FYNNEI.

This clone was observed a few times. This sequence joins TRBV4-3 and TRBJ2-7, with 7 bases aligning to TRBD1. CDR1 is LGHNA, CDR2 YSLEER, per germline. This CDR3 has 17 residues. Trimming removed 3 bases from V and 0 bases from J; junction bases left unmatched: 11. Here the CDR3 reads CASSQTVQGLGSYEQYF. The CDR3 region has the DNA TGCGCCAGCAGCCAGACCGTACAGGGGTTAGGCTCCTACGAGCAGTACTTC.

The rearrangement joins TRBV15 to TRBJ1-4; D is uncertain. Germline V CDR1 and CDR2: LNHNV, YYDKDF (reference sequence). Trimming took 3 bases from V and 8 from J, leaving 7 bases between them. The CDR3 is made up of 12 amino acids. Here the CDR3 reads CATSSDGEKLFF. CDR3 sequence (DNA): TGTGCCACCAGCAGTGATGGCGAAAAACTGTTTTTT. Drawing the rest from reference TRBV15 and TRBJ1-4, the complete variable domain is DAMVIQNPRYQVTQFGKPVTLSCSQTLNHNVMYWYQQKSSQAPKLLFHYYDKDFNNEADTPDNFQSRRPNTSFCFLDIRSPGLGDTAMYLCATSSDGEKLFFGSGTQLSVL.

The V call is TRBV7-3, the J call TRBJ2-2; 8 nucleotides align to TRBD1. This CDR3 is 15 amino acids long. V was pared by 7 bases and J by 7 bases, with 11 bases of the junction left unmatched. CDR1 is SGHTA and CDR2 is FQGTGA in the germline V gene. The CDR3 DNA follows: TGTGCCAGCACCGCGGGGCAGGGGGCTTACGGGGAGCTGTTTTTT. This gives the protein CASTAGQGAYGELFF. The variable domain in full, completed from reference TRBV7-3 and TRBJ2-2, reads GAGVSQTPSNKVTEKGKYVELRCDPISGHTALYWYRQSLGQGPEFLIYFQGTGAADDSGLPNDRFFAVRPEGSVSTLKIQRTERGDSAVYLCASTAGQGAYGELFFGEGSRLTVL.

The V and J genes are TRBV5-1 and TRBJ1-1, with D possibly matching TRBD1 (5 bases). This CDR3 has 15 residues. Looked up from germline, CDR1 is SGHRS and CDR2 is YFSETQ. Trimming removed 6 bases at V and 5 bases at J, with 20 bases between. CDR3 in DNA: TGCGCCAGCAACTGGGGTGGGCGGGAGGGGACTGAAGCTTTCTTT. It specifies CASNWGGREGTEAFF.

This clone occurred a few times. The V and J genes are TRBV15 and TRBJ1-5; D call uncertain. The CDR3 sequence is 13 residues long. V was cut by 9 bases and J by 3 bases, with 12 bases left in between. Germline values: CDR1 LNHNV, CDR2 YYDKDF (reference sequence). In DNA, the CDR3 is TGTGCCACGAGCGACGGGATCAATCAGCCCCAGCATTTT. Translated: CATSDGINQPQHF.

V gene TRBV18 combines with J gene TRBJ1-1; 7 nucleotides agree with TRBD1. The CDR3 sequence is 16 residues long. V lost 0 bases to trimming and J lost 5 bases; unmatched junction nucleotides: 9. CDR1 is KGHSH, CDR2 LQKENI, per germline. CDR3 sequence reads: CASSPPTGALWTEAFF. The DNA of the CDR3 is TGTGCCAGCTCACCACCTACAGGGGCATTGTGGACTGAAGCTTTCTTT.

The chain couples TRBV5-1 to TRBJ2-5; 8 nucleotides align to TRBD1. The V segment lost 3 bases and the J segment 5 bases; nucleotides outside the gene matches: 3. Germline V gene data show CDR1 as SGHRS and CDR2 as YFSETQ. This CDR3 has 13 residues. In nucleotides, the CDR3 is TGCGCCAGCAGCTCAGGGGGCGGCGAGACCCAGTACTTC. It specifies CASSSGGGETQYF.

The gene calls are TRBV27 and TRBJ1-6, with D tentatively TRBD1 (5 bases). Trimming cost V 2 bases and J 7 bases, with 9 bases left between them. The CDR3 is made up of 14 amino acids. Germline CDR1 is MNHEY and CDR2 is SMNVEV (reference sequence). The CDR3 sequence is CASSLPGLNSPLHF. In DNA form, the CDR3 reads TGTGCCAGCAGTTTACCGGGACTCAATTCACCCCTCCACTTT.

The genes are TRBV27 and TRBJ2-1; 12 positions agree with TRBD1. The J segment lost 9 bases and the V segment lost 2 bases, leaving 8 bases of the junction unmatched. Germline assignment: CDR1 MNHEY and CDR2 SMNVEV (reference sequence). This CDR3 has 16 amino acids. The CDR3 reads CASSLSRDRGLGEQFF. Written as DNA, the CDR3 is TGTGCCAGCAGTTTAAGCCGGGACAGGGGGCTCGGTGAGCAGTTCTTC.

CDR3 residues: CASWEGRPPGELFF. DNA for the CDR3: TGCGCCAGCTGGGAGGGCCGTCCTCCCGGGGAGCTGTTTTTT. V and J are TRBV5-1 and TRBJ2-2; 7 bases align to TRBD2. The CDR3 runs 14 residues. The V and J ends lost 7 bases and 6 bases, in that order; junction bases with no gene match: 9. The germline CDR1 and CDR2 sequences are SGHRS and YFSETQ.

This clone was found a few times. V is TRBV14 and J is TRBJ2-7, with no clear D. V gave up 3 bases and J gave up 7 bases, with 10 bases separating them. Germline V gene sequence: CDR1 SGHDN, CDR2 FVKESK. This CDR3 contains 12 residues. The CDR3 DNA is TGTGCCAGCAGCCACGAATGGCAGGAGCAGTACTTC. Its protein product is CASSHEWQEQYF.

This chain connects TRBV9 to TRBJ2-1; 13 positions agree with TRBD2. V gave up 3 bases and J gave up 7 bases; unmatched junction bases: 7. The CDR3 has 16 amino acids. Looked up from germline, CDR1 is SGDLS and CDR2 is YYNGEE. The CDR3 nucleotides read TGTGCCAGCAGCGCCACTAGCGGGGGGGCTTCGAATGAGCAGTTCTTC. Amino acids: CASSATSGGASNEQFF. The complete variable domain, with remaining parts taken from reference TRBV9 and TRBJ2-1, reads DSGVTQTPKHLITATGQRVTLRCSPRSGDLSVYWYQQSLDQGLQFLIQYYNGEERAKGNILERFSAQQFPDLHSELNLSSLELGDSALYFCASSATSGGASNEQFFGPGTRLTVL.

The rearrangement links TRBV29-1 to TRBJ2-5, with TRBD1 matching 10 bases. The CDR3 runs 12 residues. The V and J ends lost 5 bases and 4 bases, in that order; junction bases with no gene match: 1. CDR1 is SQVTM and CDR2 is ANQGSEA in the germline V gene. CDR3: CSVWTGGETQYF. DNA of the CDR3: TGCAGCGTTTGGACAGGGGGAGAGACCCAGTACTTC. Full variable domain (outside the CDR3, taken from reference TRBV29-1 and TRBJ2-5): SAVISQKPSRDICQRGTSLTIQCQVDSQVTMMFWYRQQPGQSLTLIATANQGSEATYESGFVIDKFPISRPNLTFSTLTVSNMSPEDSSIYLCSVWTGGETQYFGPGTRLLVL.